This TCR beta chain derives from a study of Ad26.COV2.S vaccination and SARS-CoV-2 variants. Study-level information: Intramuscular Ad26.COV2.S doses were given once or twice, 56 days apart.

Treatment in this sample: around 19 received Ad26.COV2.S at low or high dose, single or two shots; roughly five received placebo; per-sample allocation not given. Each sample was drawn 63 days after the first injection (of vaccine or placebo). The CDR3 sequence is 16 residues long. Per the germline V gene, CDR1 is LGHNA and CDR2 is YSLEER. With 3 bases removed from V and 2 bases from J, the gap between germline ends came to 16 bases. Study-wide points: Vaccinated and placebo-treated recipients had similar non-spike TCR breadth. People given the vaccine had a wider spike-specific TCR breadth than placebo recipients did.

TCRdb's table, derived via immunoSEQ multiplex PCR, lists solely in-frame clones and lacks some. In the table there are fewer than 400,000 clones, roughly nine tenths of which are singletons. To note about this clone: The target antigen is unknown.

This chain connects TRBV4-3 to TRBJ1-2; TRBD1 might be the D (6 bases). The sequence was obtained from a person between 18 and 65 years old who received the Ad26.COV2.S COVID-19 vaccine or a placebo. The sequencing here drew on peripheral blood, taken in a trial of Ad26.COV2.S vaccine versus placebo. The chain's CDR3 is CASSHTEGDVNYGYTF. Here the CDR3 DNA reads TGCGCCAGCAGCCACACCGAGGGGGATGTCAACTATGGCTACACCTTC.